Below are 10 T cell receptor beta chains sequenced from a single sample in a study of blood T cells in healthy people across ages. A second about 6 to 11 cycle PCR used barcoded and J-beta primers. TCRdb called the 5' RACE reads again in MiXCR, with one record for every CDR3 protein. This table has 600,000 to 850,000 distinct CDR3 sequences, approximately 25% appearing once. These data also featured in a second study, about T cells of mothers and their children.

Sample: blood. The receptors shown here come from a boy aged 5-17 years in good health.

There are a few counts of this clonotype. CDR3 in amino acids: CASSLDRGLGYTF. The CDR3 nucleotides read TGTGCCAGCAGCTTAGATCGGGGGTTGGGCTACACCTTC. The chain has TRBV11-2 and TRBJ1-2; D perhaps matches TRBD1 (5 bases). Trimming removed 0 bases from V and 8 bases from J, with 10 bases in between. The CDR3 extends over 13 amino acids. Germline V gene lookup returns CDR1 SGHAT and CDR2 FQNNGV.

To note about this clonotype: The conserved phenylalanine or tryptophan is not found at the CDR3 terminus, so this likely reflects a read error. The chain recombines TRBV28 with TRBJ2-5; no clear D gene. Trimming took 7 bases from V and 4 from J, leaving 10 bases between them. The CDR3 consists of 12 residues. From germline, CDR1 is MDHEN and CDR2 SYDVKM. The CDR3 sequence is CASKDGRETQYL. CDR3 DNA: TGTGCCAGCAAGGACGGGCGAGAGACCCAGTACCTC.

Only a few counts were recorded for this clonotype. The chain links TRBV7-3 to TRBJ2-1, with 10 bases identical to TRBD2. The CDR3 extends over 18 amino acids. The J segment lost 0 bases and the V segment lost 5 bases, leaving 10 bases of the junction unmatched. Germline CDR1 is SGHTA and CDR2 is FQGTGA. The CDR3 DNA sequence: TGTGCCAGCAGCCTTCTAGCGGGGGAATTTAGCTCCTACAATGAGCAGTTCTTC. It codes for CASSLLAGEFSSYNEQFF.

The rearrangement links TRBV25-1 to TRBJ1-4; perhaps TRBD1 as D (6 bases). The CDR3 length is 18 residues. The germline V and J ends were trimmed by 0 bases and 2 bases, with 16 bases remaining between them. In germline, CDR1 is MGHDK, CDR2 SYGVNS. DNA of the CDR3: TGTGCCAGCAGTGAATATATTCTAGGGGGTCGCACTAATGAAAAACTGTTTTTT. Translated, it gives CASSEYILGGRTNEKLFF. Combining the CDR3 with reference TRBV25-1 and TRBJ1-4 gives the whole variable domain EADIYQTPRYLVIGTGKKITLECSQTMGHDKMYWYQQDPGMELHLIHYSYGVNSTEKGDLSSESTVSRIRTEHFPLTLESARPSHTSQYLCASSEYILGGRTNEKLFFGSGTQLSVL.

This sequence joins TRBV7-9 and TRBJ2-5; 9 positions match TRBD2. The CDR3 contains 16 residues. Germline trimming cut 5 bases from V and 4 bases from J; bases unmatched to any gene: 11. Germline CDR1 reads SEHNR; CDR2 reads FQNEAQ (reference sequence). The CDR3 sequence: CASSADVAGEGETQYF. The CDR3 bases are TGTGCCAGCAGCGCCGATGTAGCGGGGGAAGGAGAGACCCAGTACTTC.

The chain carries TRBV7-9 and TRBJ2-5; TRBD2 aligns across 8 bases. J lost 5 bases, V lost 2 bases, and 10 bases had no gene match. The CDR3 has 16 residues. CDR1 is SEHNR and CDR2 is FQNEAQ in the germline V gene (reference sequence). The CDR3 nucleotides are TGTGCCAGCAGCTTACAGAGGAGCGGGAGCAGGGAGACCCAGTACTTC. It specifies CASSLQRSGSRETQYF.

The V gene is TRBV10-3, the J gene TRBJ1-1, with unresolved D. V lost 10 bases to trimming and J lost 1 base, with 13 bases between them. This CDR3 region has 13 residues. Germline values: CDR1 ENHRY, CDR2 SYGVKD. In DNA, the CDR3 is TGTGCCAGCACCCAACAGACGAACACTGAAGCTTTCTTT. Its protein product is CASTQQTNTEAFF.

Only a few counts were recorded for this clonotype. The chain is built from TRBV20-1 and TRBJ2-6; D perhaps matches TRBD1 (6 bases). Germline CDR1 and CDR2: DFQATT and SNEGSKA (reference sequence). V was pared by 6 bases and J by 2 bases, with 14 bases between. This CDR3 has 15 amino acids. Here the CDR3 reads CSATTGIAGANVLTF. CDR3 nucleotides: TGCAGTGCCACCACAGGGATCGCTGGGGCCAACGTCCTGACTTTC.

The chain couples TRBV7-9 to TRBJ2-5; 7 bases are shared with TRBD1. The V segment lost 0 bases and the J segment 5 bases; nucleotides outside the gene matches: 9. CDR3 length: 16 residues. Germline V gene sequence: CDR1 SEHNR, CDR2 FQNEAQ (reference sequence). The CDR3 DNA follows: TGTGCCAGCAGCTTAGCGCGTGAGGGGGCCCGTGAGACCCAGTACTTC. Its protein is CASSLAREGARETQYF.

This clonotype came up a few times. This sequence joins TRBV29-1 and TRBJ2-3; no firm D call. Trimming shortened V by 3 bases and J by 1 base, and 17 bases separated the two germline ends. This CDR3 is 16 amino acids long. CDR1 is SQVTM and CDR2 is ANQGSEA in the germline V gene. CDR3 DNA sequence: TGCAGCGTTGATGGAGTGAGTGCCCAGGGCACAGATACGCAGTATTTT. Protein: CSVDGVSAQGTDTQYF.